The text below deals with one TCR beta chain. As originally analysed: Estimates of nucleated cell counts were drawn from the amplification of reference gene primers. Profiling relied on immunoSEQ multiplex PCR, and the TCRdb table lists in-frame clones only, not all of them. V and J calls and clone size are as listed in that table; D and trimming were resolved from the DNA. The sample has 100,000 or so clones, more than 90% seen once. These data originate in a study of blood T cell repertoires in COVID-19. At the level of the study: Acute and convalescent COVID-19 specimens originated in the United States, Italy and Spain.

This CDR3 has 16 amino acids. Germline V gene sequence: CDR1 LGHDT, CDR2 YNNKEL (reference sequence). V lost 1 base, J lost 4 bases, and 16 bases lay in between. What was sequenced was peripheral blood. This receptor was obtained from a man younger than 35 with acute or convalescent COVID-19. The chain combines TRBV3-1 (or the pseudogene TRBV3-2) with TRBJ1-2; D may be TRBD1 (5 bases). The CDR3 region is CASSQGGGALLYGYTF. The DNA of the CDR3 is TGTGCCAGCAGCCAAGGGGGAGGGGCGCTCCTCTATGGCTACACCTTC.